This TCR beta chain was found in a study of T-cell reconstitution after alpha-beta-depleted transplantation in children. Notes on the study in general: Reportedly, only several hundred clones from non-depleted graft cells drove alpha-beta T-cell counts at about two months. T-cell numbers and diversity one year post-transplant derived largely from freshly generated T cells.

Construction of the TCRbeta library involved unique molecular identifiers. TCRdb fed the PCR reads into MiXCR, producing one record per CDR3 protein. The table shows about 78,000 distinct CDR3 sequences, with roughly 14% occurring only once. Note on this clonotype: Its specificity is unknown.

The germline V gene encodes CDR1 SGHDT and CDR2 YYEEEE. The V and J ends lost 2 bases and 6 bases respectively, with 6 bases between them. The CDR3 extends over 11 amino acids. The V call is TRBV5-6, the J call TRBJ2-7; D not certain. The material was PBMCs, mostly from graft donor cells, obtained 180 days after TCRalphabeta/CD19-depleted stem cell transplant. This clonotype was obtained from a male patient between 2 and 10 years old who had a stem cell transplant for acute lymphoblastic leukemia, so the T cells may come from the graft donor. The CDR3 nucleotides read TGTGCCAGCAGCTTATTGTCCGAGCAGTACTTC. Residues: CASSLLSEQYF.